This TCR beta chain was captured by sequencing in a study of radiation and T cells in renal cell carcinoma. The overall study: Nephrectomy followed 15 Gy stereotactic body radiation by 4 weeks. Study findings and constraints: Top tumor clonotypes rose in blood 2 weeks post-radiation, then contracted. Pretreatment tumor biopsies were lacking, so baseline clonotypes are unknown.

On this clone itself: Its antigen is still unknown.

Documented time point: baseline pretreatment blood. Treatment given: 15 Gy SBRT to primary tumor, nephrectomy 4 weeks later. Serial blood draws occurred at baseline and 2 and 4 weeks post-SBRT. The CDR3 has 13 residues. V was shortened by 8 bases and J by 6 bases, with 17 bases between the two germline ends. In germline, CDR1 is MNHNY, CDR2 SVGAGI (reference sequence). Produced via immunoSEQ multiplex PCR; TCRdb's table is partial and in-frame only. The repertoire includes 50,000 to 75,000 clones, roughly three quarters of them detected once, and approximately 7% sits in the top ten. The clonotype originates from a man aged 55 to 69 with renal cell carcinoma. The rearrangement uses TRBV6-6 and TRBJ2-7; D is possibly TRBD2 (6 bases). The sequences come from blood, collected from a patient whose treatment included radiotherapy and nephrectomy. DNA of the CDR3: TGTGCCAGCGCGCTGCGACTAGGTGGCGAGCAGTACGTC. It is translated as CASALRLGGEQYV.